The clone carrying this TCR beta chain was seen a few times. The antigen is not known. These data come from a study of cytomegalovirus exposure and HLA in healthy donors. On the study more broadly: The approximately 130 validation repertoires matched the 666 first-cohort repertoires in platform, a later analysis reported.

Measured with immunoSEQ multiplex PCR; TCRdb has only the in-frame clones, and not every one. The sample holds 90,000 to 100,000 clones; about 93% are singletons and the top ten take around 1.1%. Study results and limitations: Rare TCR sequences dominated, though some public TCRs recurred in many donors. The study labeled 150 to 200 TCR beta chains cytomegalovirus-associated. Using the classifier, cytomegalovirus status was reportedly diagnosed with high specificity and sensitivity.

The CDR3 loop spans 14 amino acids. The V gene's germline CDR1 is SEHNR and CDR2 FQNEAQ (reference sequence). V shed 5 bases and J 6 bases; nucleotides not matched to a gene: 6. V is TRBV7-9 and J is TRBJ2-2; TRBD2 matches 7 bases. The sequencing sample was made of PBMCs. The source is a woman between 25 and 40 years old in good health and CMV-seropositive. The CDR3 DNA is TGTGCCAGCAGCCGACTAGCAGAAGCCGGGGAGCTGTTTTTT. It encodes CASSRLAEAGELFF.